Listed here are 30 T cell receptor beta chains from one sample, sequenced in a study of T-cell reconstitution after alpha-beta-depleted transplantation in children (dated by TCRdb to the mid-2010s). Libraries were made using PCR. These reads were obtained on an Illumina HiSeq 2500. TCR libraries were prepared with molecular barcoding, using unique molecular identifiers to normalize TCRbeta repertoire quantification. TCRdb applied fastp at Q25 and MiXCR to the public reads, then kept only in-frame beta chains. Under each unique CDR3 protein, matching rows form one entry showing the most common genes and DNA. This sample has about 470,000 distinct CDR3 sequences in its table, and approximately 42% of those were observed once. The ten largest clones take up approximately 25% of the sample. This specimen's treatment or condition label, per the study, means: allogeneic hematopoietic cell transplantation with graft depleted of TCRalphabeta T cells and CD19 B cells.

The starting material was PBMCs, obtained before TCRalphabeta/CD19-depleted stem cell transplant. The receptors originated from a girl aged 2 to 9 with aplastic anemia, due to receive a stem cell transplant.

Notes on this clonotype: Being one base from a much bigger clone, this may be a read error. The chain carries TRBV7-2 and TRBJ2-7; a weak D match, TRBD1 (5 bases). This CDR3 is 15 amino acids long. The germline CDR1 and CDR2 sequences are SGHTA and FQGNSA. CDR3 coding DNA: TGTGCCAGCAGCTCACAAGGGGCCTCATCCTACGAGCAGTCCTTC. Translated: CASSSQGASSYEQSF.

The chain combines TRBV30 with TRBJ2-1, with no clear D. CDR1 is GTSNPN, CDR2 SVGIG, per germline (reference sequence). The CDR3 has 10 amino acids. V was shortened by 1 base and J by 5 bases, with 0 bases between the two germline ends. In DNA form, the CDR3 reads TGTGCCTGGAGTGACAATGAGCAGTTCTTC. Amino acid sequence: CAWSDNEQFF.

This sequence joins TRBV20-1 and TRBJ2-5; D gene ambiguous. Trimming took off 1 base at V and 5 bases at J, with 11 bases between the two ends. The germline gives CDR1 DFQATT, CDR2 SNEGSKA (reference sequence). This CDR3 has 13 residues. CDR3 nucleotides: TGCAGTGCTAGAGGGAGTTATTACGAGACCCAGTACTTC. It codes for CSARGSYYETQYF.

The table lists this clonotype with many counts. This chain links TRBV9 with TRBJ2-5; 12 nucleotides match TRBD2. The CDR3 runs 15 residues. Germline CDR1 is SGDLS and CDR2 is YYNGEE. V was clipped by 4 bases and J by 5 bases; unmatched bases: 6. The CDR3 nucleotides are TGTGCCAGCAGCCCCACTAGCGGGAGGTTTGAGACCCAGTACTTC. It codes for CASSPTSGRFETQYF.

On this clonotype: A read error may be the cause here, since a much bigger clone is one base away. J is TRBJ2-3 and V is TRBV7-9, with D possibly TRBD2 on 6 matching bases. V was cut by 10 bases and J by 2 bases, with 19 bases left in between. CDR3 length equals 15 residues. The V gene's germline CDR1 is SEHNR and CDR2 FQNEAQ (reference sequence). The CDR3 DNA is TGTGCCACCTTAGAGACGAGCGGGCACACAGATACGCAGTATTTT. This gives the protein CATLETSGHTDTQYF.

The CDR3 region is CASSGRGQPQHF. In DNA form, the CDR3 reads TGTGCCAGCAGCGGCCGAGGCCAGCCCCAGCATTTT. The chain links TRBV2 to TRBJ1-5; no definite D call. V lost 6 bases, J lost 7 bases, and 10 bases lay in between. The CDR3 is made up of 12 amino acids. Germline CDR1 SNHLY, CDR2 FYNNEI.

This clonotype was seen more than once but under ten times. V usage is TRBV10-3 and J usage is TRBJ2-1; possible D gene TRBD2, 6 bases. The length of the CDR3 is 13 residues. CDR1 and CDR2 from the germline V gene are ENHRY and SYGVKD. Trimming took 7 bases from V and 7 from J, leaving 14 bases between them. The CDR3 reads CAINRGIGNEQFF. CDR3 bases: TGTGCCATCAATCGCGGGATAGGGAATGAGCAGTTCTTC.

This clonotype turned up a few times. The V gene is TRBV20-1, the J gene TRBJ2-1; the D is unclear. V was clipped by 5 bases and J by 0 bases, with 8 bases between them. Germline CDR1 is DFQATT and CDR2 is SNEGSKA (reference sequence). The CDR3 consists of 13 residues. For the CDR3, the DNA is TGCAGTGCTGCGGAGTACTCCTACAATGAGCAGTTCTTC. This sequence encodes CSAAEYSYNEQFF.

In its sample, this clonotype was seen a few times. The J gene is TRBJ2-7, the V gene TRBV5-1, with D perhaps assigned TRBD1 or TRBD2 (7 bases each). V was pared by 6 bases and J by 2 bases, with 18 bases between. The germline V gene encodes CDR1 SGHRS and CDR2 YFSETQ. The CDR3 runs 15 residues. The CDR3 spells CASMPGQRGAYEQYF. The CDR3 DNA sequence: TGCGCCAGCATGCCGGGACAGCGGGGCGCCTACGAGCAGTACTTC.

This chain uses TRBV11-2 with TRBJ2-1, with 13 bases matching TRBD2. CDR3 length: 20 amino acids. Germline loops: CDR1 SGHAT, CDR2 FQNNGV. V lost 1 base, J lost 8 bases, and 17 bases stayed unmatched. In DNA form, the CDR3 reads TGTGCCAGCAGCTTAGTCTTTCTCGGAACTAGCGGGAGGGGTCTCCATGAGCAGTTCTTC. Amino acid sequence: CASSLVFLGTSGRGLHEQFF.

This clonotype occurred a few times. The rearrangement joins TRBV19 to TRBJ2-7, with TRBD1 matching over 9 bases. This CDR3 comprises 16 residues. J gave up 6 bases and V 3 bases, and 12 bases lay outside the gene matches. Germline V gene data show CDR1 as LNHDA and CDR2 as SQIVND (reference sequence). The CDR3 loop reads CASSISGTGSFTEQYF. CDR3 in DNA: TGTGCCAGTAGTATCTCCGGGACAGGGAGCTTTACCGAGCAGTACTTC.

The table lists this clonotype with a few counts. The chain uses TRBV29-1 and TRBJ2-5, with no clear D. The CDR3 consists of 11 residues. V was trimmed by 4 bases and J by 4 bases, leaving 7 bases between them. Germline values: CDR1 SQVTM, CDR2 ANQGSEA. This CDR3 reads CSVAPGETQYF. In DNA, the CDR3 is TGCAGCGTTGCACCCGGAGAGACCCAGTACTTC.

This chain's CDR3 is CASSQGAPQETQYF. The CDR3 bases are TGTGCCAGCAGCCAAGGCGCCCCCCAAGAGACCCAGTACTTC. The chain combines TRBV3-1 with TRBJ2-5, with D uncertain. Germline V lookup: CDR1 LGHDT, CDR2 YNNKEL (reference sequence). The CDR3 contains 14 residues. Trimming stripped 1 base from V and 1 base from J, with 7 bases between.

This clonotype was picked up a small number of times. This chain joins TRBV5-6 and TRBJ1-1; D remains unclear. V gave up 4 bases and J gave up 6 bases, with 13 bases separating them. From germline, CDR1 is SGHDT and CDR2 YYEEEE. The CDR3 runs 13 residues. CDR3 amino acids: CASSNRPRSEAFF. CDR3 in DNA: TGTGCCAGCAGCAACCGGCCCCGCTCTGAAGCTTTCTTT.

This clonotype has at least ten counts. The chain uses TRBV15 and TRBJ2-3; no reliable D call. The V end lost 0 bases, the J end lost 6 bases, and 10 bases lay between the germline ends. This CDR3 is 14 amino acids long. Germline V lookup: CDR1 LNHNV, CDR2 YYDKDF (reference sequence). CDR3 sequence: CATSRDLGSDTQYF. For the CDR3, the DNA is TGTGCCACCAGCAGAGATCTTGGGTCCGATACGCAGTATTTT.

This clonotype was counted only a few times. The chain combines TRBV11-2 with TRBJ2-7, with D possibly being TRBD1 (6 bases). Germline assignment: CDR1 SGHAT and CDR2 FQNNGV. Trimming removed 5 bases at V and 5 bases at J, with 22 bases between. The CDR3 runs 16 residues. CDR3 in amino acids: CASSPTSTDRQHEQYF. The DNA for the CDR3 is TGTGCCAGCAGCCCGACCTCAACCGACAGGCAGCACGAGCAGTACTTC.

This clonotype was picked up a small number of times. The chain is built from TRBV6-1 and TRBJ2-5; 8 bases match TRBD2. CDR1 and CDR2 (germline): MNHNS, SASEGT. Unmatched junction bases numbered 1, after V lost 4 bases and J lost 3 bases. The CDR3 is 13 amino acids. The CDR3 sequence: CASSALAEETQYF. CDR3 sequence (DNA): TGTGCCAGCAGTGCACTAGCGGAAGAGACCCAGTACTTC.

V usage is TRBV5-1 and J usage is TRBJ2-1; 8 nucleotides match TRBD2. The CDR3 is 16 residues long. Germline values: CDR1 SGHRS, CDR2 YFSETQ. V trimming: 7 bases; J trimming: 4 bases; junction bases outside the gene matches: 13. The CDR3 sequence: CASGLRTSGVYNEQFF. The CDR3 DNA reads as TGCGCCAGCGGCCTACGTACTAGCGGAGTATACAATGAGCAGTTCTTC.

The chain carries TRBV12-3 or TRBV12-4 and TRBJ2-5; D is unclear. There are 14 residues in the CDR3. The ends were cut back, 7 bases at V and 0 bases at J, with 12 bases in the middle. CDR3 bases: TGTGCCAGCACCTTGCTTGGGAACCAAGAGACCCAGTACTTC. This sequence encodes CASTLLGNQETQYF.

The J gene is TRBJ2-1, the V gene TRBV20-1; D is ambiguous. The CDR3 is made up of 12 amino acids. The germline V and J ends were trimmed by 6 bases and 6 bases, with 12 bases remaining between them. The germline gives CDR1 DFQATT, CDR2 SNEGSKA (reference sequence). CDR3 in DNA: TGCAGTGCCCGGACGTCACGCAATGAGCAGTTCTTC. Its protein is CSARTSRNEQFF.

This clonotype has ten or more counts. J is TRBJ2-3 and V is TRBV20-1; 13 nucleotides align to TRBD2. Trimming took 5 bases from V and 0 from J; bases not matched to a gene: 5. This CDR3 comprises 16 residues. Per the germline V gene, CDR1 is DFQATT and CDR2 is SNEGSKA (reference sequence). The CDR3 is CSAGGLAGFSTDTQYF. CDR3 DNA sequence: TGCAGTGCTGGGGGACTAGCGGGATTTAGCACAGATACGCAGTATTTT.

The chain uses TRBV3-1 and TRBJ1-1; D not certain. Trimming removed 2 bases from V and 5 bases from J, with 12 bases in between. Germline assignment: CDR1 LGHDT and CDR2 YNNKEL (reference sequence). The CDR3 loop spans 14 amino acids. The CDR3 loop is CASSQKGMGTEAFF. Here the CDR3 DNA reads TGTGCCAGCAGCCAAAAGGGTATGGGAACTGAAGCTTTCTTT.

In this sample, this clonotype turned up a few times. The V gene is TRBV6-1, the J gene TRBJ2-5; D may be TRBD2 (7 bases). This CDR3 is 15 amino acids long. Trimming removed 5 bases from V and 1 base from J, with 14 bases in between. Germline V gene lookup returns CDR1 MNHNS and CDR2 SASEGT. CDR3 bases: TGTGCCAGCAGTCTAGGGGCGGGGGCCCAAGAGACCCAGTACTTC. It codes for CASSLGAGAQETQYF.

This chain uses TRBV11-2 with TRBJ2-1; TRBD2 matches at 10 bases. This CDR3 has 16 amino acids. Per germline, CDR1 SGHAT and CDR2 FQNNGV. The J segment lost 7 bases and the V segment lost 4 bases, leaving 10 bases of the junction unmatched. CDR3 loop: CASSSKREGLTNEQFF. Written as DNA, the CDR3 is TGTGCCAGCAGCTCCAAGCGGGAGGGCCTAACAAATGAGCAGTTCTTC.

This clonotype was observed many times. The chain links TRBV5-1 to TRBJ2-5; TRBD1 is a possible D gene (6 bases). The CDR3 totals 15 residues. V was clipped by 1 base and J by 2 bases, with 12 bases between them. Per germline, CDR1 SGHRS and CDR2 YFSETQ. CDR3 nucleotide sequence: TGCGCCAGCAGCTTGACAGGGCCCGAACAAGAGACCCAGTACTTC. Translating it yields CASSLTGPEQETQYF. The full variable domain, its missing parts supplied by reference TRBV5-1 and TRBJ2-5, is KAGVTQTPRYLIKTRGQQVTLSCSPISGHRSVSWYQQTPGQGLQFLFEYFSETQRNKGNFPGRFSGRQFSNSRSEMNVSTLELGDSALYLCASSLTGPEQETQYFGPGTRLLVL.

The chain carries TRBV7-6 and TRBJ2-3; 9 bases line up with TRBD2. The CDR3 length is 14 residues. V was clipped by 7 bases and J by 1 base; unmatched bases: 3. Germline lookup yields CDR1 SGHVS and CDR2 FNYEAQ. CDR3 nucleotide sequence: TGTGCCAGCATACAGCGGGGGGGCACAGATACGCAGTATTTT. Its protein product is CASIQRGGTDTQYF.

This clonotype was observed a handful of times. This rearrangement joins TRBV27 to TRBJ2-6; D is ambiguous. The CDR3 runs to 14 residues. Between the trimmed V and J ends, which lost 3 bases and 4 bases, there was a span of 7 bases. CDR1 is MNHEY and CDR2 is SMNVEV in the germline V gene (reference sequence). DNA for the CDR3: TGTGCCAGCAGTTTGGGCAGGGGGGCCAACGTCCTGACTTTC. It yields the protein CASSLGRGANVLTF.

This chain links TRBV7-9 with TRBJ2-1; D gene uncertain. V lost 5 bases, J lost 8 bases, and 16 bases lay in between. The CDR3 is made up of 14 amino acids. CDR1 and CDR2 (germline): SEHNR, FQNEAQ (reference sequence). The CDR3, as DNA: TGTGCCAGCAGCCCCGGCCCCCTGATCCATGAGCAGTTCTTC. Translating gives CASSPGPLIHEQFF.

This clonotype was observed a handful of times. This sequence joins TRBV28 and TRBJ2-7, with D possibly TRBD1 on 6 matching bases. This CDR3 comprises 14 residues. Germline loops: CDR1 MDHEN, CDR2 SYDVKM. Trimming cost V 5 bases and J 2 bases, with 13 bases left between them. CDR3 in DNA: TGTGCCAGCAGTCATCCGGGACAACCCTACGAGCAGTACTTC. Translation gives CASSHPGQPYEQYF.

The J gene is TRBJ2-7, the V gene TRBV20-1; 9 nucleotides agree with TRBD2. The V gene's germline CDR1 is DFQATT and CDR2 SNEGSKA (reference sequence). This CDR3 region has 15 residues. J gave up 7 bases and V 1 base, and 11 bases lay outside the gene matches. CDR3 nucleotide sequence: TGCAGTGCTAGAGCCGAATCTAGCGGGGTCTGGGAGCAGTACTTC. The encoded protein is CSARAESSGVWEQYF.